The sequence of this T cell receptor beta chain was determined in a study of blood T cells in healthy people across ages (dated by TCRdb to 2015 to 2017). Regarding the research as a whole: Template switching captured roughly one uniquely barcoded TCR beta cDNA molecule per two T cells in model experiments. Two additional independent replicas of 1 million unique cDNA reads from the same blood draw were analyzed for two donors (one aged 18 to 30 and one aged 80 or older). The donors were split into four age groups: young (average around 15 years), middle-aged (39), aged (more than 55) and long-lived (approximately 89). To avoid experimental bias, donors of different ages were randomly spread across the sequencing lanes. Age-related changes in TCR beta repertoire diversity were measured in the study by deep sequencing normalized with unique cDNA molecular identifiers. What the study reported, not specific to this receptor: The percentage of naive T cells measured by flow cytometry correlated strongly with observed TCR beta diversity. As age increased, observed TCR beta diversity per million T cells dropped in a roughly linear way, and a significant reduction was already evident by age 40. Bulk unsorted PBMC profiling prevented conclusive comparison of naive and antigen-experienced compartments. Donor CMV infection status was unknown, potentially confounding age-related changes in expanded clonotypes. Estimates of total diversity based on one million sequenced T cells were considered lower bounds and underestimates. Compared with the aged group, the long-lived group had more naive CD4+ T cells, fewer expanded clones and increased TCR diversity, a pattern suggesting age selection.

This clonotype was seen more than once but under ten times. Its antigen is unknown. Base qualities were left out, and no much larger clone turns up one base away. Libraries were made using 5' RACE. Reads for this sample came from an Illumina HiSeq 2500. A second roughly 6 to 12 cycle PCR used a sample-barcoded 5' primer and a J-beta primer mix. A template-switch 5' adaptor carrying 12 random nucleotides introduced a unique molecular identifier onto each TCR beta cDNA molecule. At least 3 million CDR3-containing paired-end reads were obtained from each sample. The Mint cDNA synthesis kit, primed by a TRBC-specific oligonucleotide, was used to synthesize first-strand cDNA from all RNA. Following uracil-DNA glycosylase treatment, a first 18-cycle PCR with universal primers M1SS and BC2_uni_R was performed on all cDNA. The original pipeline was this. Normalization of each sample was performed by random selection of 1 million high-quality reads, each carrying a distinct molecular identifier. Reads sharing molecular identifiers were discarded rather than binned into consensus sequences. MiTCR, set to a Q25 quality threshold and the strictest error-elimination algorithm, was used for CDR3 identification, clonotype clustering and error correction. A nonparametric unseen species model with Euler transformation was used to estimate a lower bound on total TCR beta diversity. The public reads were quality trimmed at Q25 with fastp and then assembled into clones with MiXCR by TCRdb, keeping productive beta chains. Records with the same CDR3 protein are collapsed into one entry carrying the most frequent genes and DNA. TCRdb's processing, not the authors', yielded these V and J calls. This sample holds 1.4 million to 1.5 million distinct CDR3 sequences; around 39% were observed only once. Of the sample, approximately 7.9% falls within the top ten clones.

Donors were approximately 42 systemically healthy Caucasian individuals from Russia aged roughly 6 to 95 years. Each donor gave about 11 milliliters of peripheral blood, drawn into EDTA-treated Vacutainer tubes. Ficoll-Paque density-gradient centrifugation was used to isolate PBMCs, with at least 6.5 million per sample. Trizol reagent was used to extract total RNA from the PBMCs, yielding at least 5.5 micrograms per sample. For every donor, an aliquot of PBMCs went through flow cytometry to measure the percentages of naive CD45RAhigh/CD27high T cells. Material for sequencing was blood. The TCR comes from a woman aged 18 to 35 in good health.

The CDR3 protein is CSARDRGPGAGYNEQFF. The nucleotides are TGCAGTGCTAGAGATCGGGGGCCCGGAGCCGGATACAATGAGCAGTTCTTC. Recombination linked TRBV20-1 to TRBJ2-1; the D assignment is uncertain and may be TRBD1 or TRBD2, with 6 bases supporting each. The V and J ends are trimmed by 0 bases and 4 bases, leaving 19 bases between them. Based on the germline V gene (reference sequence), the CDR1 and CDR2 sequences are DFQATT and SNEGSKA. The cysteine opens and the phenylalanine closes a CDR3 of 17 amino acids. Left in the record is the CDR3 DNA by itself, 51 bases read in frame from the first base.